This TCR beta chain was captured by sequencing in a study of blood T cell repertoires in COVID-19. Those enrolled, adults aged roughly 18 to 89 years, came from roughly 22 US areas. Within the 2 weeks before study entry, each person in the exposed group met a COVID-19 case. Original methodology: Scientists estimated how many nucleated cells there were by amplifying reference gene primers. Only in-frame clones appear in the TCRdb table, and some are missing; sequencing was by immunoSEQ multiplex PCR. V, J and clone size reflect that table, while D and trimming were determined from the DNA. The data contain a few hundred thousand clones, about four fifths of them singletons. The V gene's germline CDR1 is SGHRS and CDR2 YFSETQ. The CDR3 runs to 16 residues. Trimming took 4 bases from V and 0 from J, leaving 17 bases between them.

This receptor was identified in a man between 35 and 55 years old who had been exposed to COVID-19. Sequenced input: PBMCs or T cells enriched from blood (not recorded which). The chain has TRBV5-1 and TRBJ2-7; D might be TRBD1 (6 bases). CDR3 bases: TGCGCCAGCAGCCCTCCGTCGGCAGGGGTCTCCTACGAGCAGTACTTC. It codes for CASSPPSAGVSYEQYF.